Listed below are T cell receptor beta chains from one sample, sequenced in a study of identical twins. TCRdb reanalysed the 5' RACE reads using MiXCR and keeps one entry per CDR3 protein. Of 1.5 million to 2 million distinct CDR3 sequences in the sample, more than 30% are singletons; the top ten hold about 0.27%. The sample was cord blood. The receptor set was obtained from a newborn girl in good health. Both conserved end residues are trimmed from each CDR3. Clone size is shown for a subset of rows, as once, few, many or a class of expanded clone.

CDR3aa	abundance	v_gene
ASSFGRETYNEQF	NA	TRBV13
ASTASGGVRDTQY	once	TRBV12-3/TRBV12-4
ATSAGSGANVLT	few	TRBV24-1
ASSLTWNSPLH	NA	TRBV12-3/TRBV12-4
ASSLVRDLNEQL	NA	TRBV5-6
SARLAGGNTEAF	NA	TRBV20-1
ASSLRQRSEKLF	once	TRBV7-2
ASSQDLQGYGTGELF	few	TRBV4-1
ASSRFTSGGAHEQF	few	TRBV6-1
NVEDLGVVEF	NA	TRBV29-1
ASSLAVGNDGYT	NA	TRBV7-9
ASSLVGAGAYEQY	NA	TRBV11-2
ASSPLPRNEQY	NA	TRBV5-4
ASSPEEGDKNIQY	NA	TRBV4-2
AIGYEQY	many	TRBV10-3
ASSVLAGGPTDTQY	few	TRBV9
SASLSGRNQPQH	few	TRBV20-1
SVAGQGRDTQY	NA	TRBV29-1
ASSQNSGGYNEQF	few	TRBV4-2
ASSFMWGTDTQY	many	TRBV27
ASSGEGQGWEKLF	few	TRBV7-9
SARFRAKNIQY	few	TRBV20-1
SAQGYGYI	NA	TRBV20-1